In this sample, the clone carrying this TCR beta chain turned up once. Its target is not known. These data come from a study of T cells in Graves' hyperthyroidism and ophthalmopathy. Findings of the study overall: Through a model of 13 V-J features, ophthalmopathy was separated from stable hyperthyroidism. Among thyroid clonotypes expanded above 0.001, most also appeared in blood. A median 6.5 months before onset, the model predicted ophthalmopathy.

TCR beta CDR3 region amplification was performed from RNA transcripts. First-round RT-PCR of the TCR CDR3 relied on the HTBI primer set. One entry per CDR3 protein, called by TCRdb with MiXCR from the multiplex PCR reads. This sample carries 450,000 to 700,000 distinct CDR3 sequences, around 42% of them seen once, and the ten largest clones take around 17%. Sequencing input: peripheral blood or thyroid tissue (not recorded which). The receptor was derived from an adult woman with Graves' disease, either hyperthyroidism or ophthalmopathy (not recorded which).

Here the CDR3 reads CASSLNRLAGISPLHF. The CDR3, as DNA: TGTGCCAGCAGCTTAAATCGACTAGCGGGAATTTCACCCCTCCACTTT. V and J are TRBV7-6 and TRBJ1-6; no clear D. The V gene's germline CDR1 is SGHVS and CDR2 FNYEAQ. The CDR3 loop spans 16 amino acids. Trimming shortened V by 2 bases and J by 9 bases, and 17 bases separated the two germline ends.